This TCR beta chain was documented in a study of T cell clones after liver transplantation. In the study overall: TCRbeta sequencing after a pre-transplant mixed lymphocyte reaction identified graft-donor-reactive clones, later tracked in post-transplant blood. Blood was drawn pre-transplant, before withdrawal, and after full or failed withdrawal.

Study observations and caveats: Migration into the graft, not deletion, may explain lost graft donor-reactive T cells.

This clone was recorded a few times. Its specificity is unknown. Thawed unstimulated PBMCs were FACS-sorted by CD3, CD4 and CD8 into two populations. CDR3 length: 13 amino acids. The V and J ends lost 3 bases and 0 bases respectively, with 3 bases between them. CDR1 is SNHLY, CDR2 FYNNEI, per germline. Profiled with immunoSEQ multiplex PCR; TCRdb holds only in-frame clones, not every one. The sample holds 95,000 to 110,000 clones, around four fifths seen once. The chain recombines TRBV2 with TRBJ1-5, with D unclear. This specimen was CD4+ T cells from blood, taken 45 to 50 months after liver transplant. This sequence was found in a human patient who received a liver transplant. A share of the T cells may be of graft donor origin. In DNA, the CDR3 is TGTGCCAGCAGTGACAGTAGCAATCAGCCCCAGCATTTT. It specifies CASSDSSNQPQHF.